These 17 T cell receptor beta chains originate from one sample sequenced in a study of T cell responses to AZD1222 COVID-19 vaccine. This table comes from immunoSEQ multiplex PCR, and its TCRdb copy is limited to in-frame clones, with some not included. The data hold approximately 100,000 clones, with 85% to 90% observed a single time. This material consisted of peripheral blood, taken on day 0 of AZD1222 vaccination. The source of these receptors is an adult in good health.

Here the CDR3 reads CATTPGGADNEKLFF. CDR3 sequence (DNA): TGCGCCACCACACCGGGGGGGGCTGATAATGAAAAACTGTTTTTT. V is TRBV5-1 and J is TRBJ1-4; D may be TRBD1 (6 bases). CDR3 length: 15 amino acids. V was pared by 9 bases and J by 4 bases, with 19 bases between. Per the germline V gene, CDR1 is SGHRS and CDR2 is YFSETQ.

The chain is built from TRBV5-1 and TRBJ2-7; 7 nucleotides agree with TRBD1. Germline V gene data show CDR1 as SGHRS and CDR2 as YFSETQ. After removal of 0 bases from V and 0 bases from J, the junction contained 3 bases not matched to a gene. The CDR3 sequence is 15 residues long. CDR3: CASSLGQGTSYEQYF. The CDR3 DNA reads as TGCGCCAGCAGCTTGGGACAGGGCACCTCCTACGAGCAGTACTTC.

This chain links TRBV28 with TRBJ2-5, with TRBD2 matching 13 bases. After removal of 3 bases from V and 5 bases from J, the junction contained 12 bases not matched to a gene. The CDR3 runs to 18 residues. Germline V CDR1 and CDR2: MDHEN, SYDVKM. The CDR3 loop is CASSFPRPLAGGRETQYF. CDR3 DNA: TGTGCCAGCAGTTTTCCCCGACCACTAGCGGGAGGGCGGGAGACCCAGTACTTC.

The rearrangement uses TRBV19 and TRBJ1-5; 8 bases match TRBD1. Germline V gene lookup returns CDR1 LNHDA and CDR2 SQIVND (reference sequence). The J segment lost 7 bases and the V segment lost 2 bases, leaving 10 bases of the junction unmatched. The length of the CDR3 is 16 residues. CDR3 nucleotide sequence: TGTGCCAGTAGTATAACAGGACAGGGATTGGGGCAGCCCCAGCATTTT. Translated, it gives CASSITGQGLGQPQHF.

This chain uses TRBV5-1 with TRBJ2-1, with D possibly being TRBD2 (6 bases). The CDR3 has 16 amino acids. Germline V gene sequence: CDR1 SGHRS, CDR2 YFSETQ. V was shortened by 0 bases and J by 4 bases, with 14 bases between the two germline ends. The CDR3, as DNA: TGCGCCAGCAGCTTGGGACCGGGGACTGGGTACAATGAGCAGTTCTTC. Protein: CASSLGPGTGYNEQFF.

This chain joins TRBV28 and TRBJ1-1; D is ambiguous. With 5 bases removed from V and 7 bases from J, the gap between germline ends came to 11 bases. The CDR3 totals 12 residues. Germline V lookup: CDR1 MDHEN, CDR2 SYDVKM. CDR3 coding DNA: TGTGCCAGCAGTACCCAGTACATTGAAGCTTTCTTT. Its translation is CASSTQYIEAFF.

This chain uses TRBV11-2 with TRBJ1-4; TRBD1 agrees at 7 bases. Germline V gene data show CDR1 as SGHAT and CDR2 as FQNNGV. V was pared by 4 bases and J by 6 bases, with 11 bases of the junction left unmatched. The CDR3 contains 16 residues. The CDR3 sequence is CASSSSLTGAYEKLFF. The CDR3 region has the DNA TGTGCCAGCAGCTCCAGCCTTACAGGGGCGTATGAAAAACTGTTTTTT.

As for this clone: The same CDR3 is also encoded by other DNA sequences in this sample. The chain couples TRBV25-1 to TRBJ1-5; no reliable D call. CDR1 is MGHDK, CDR2 SYGVNS, per germline. This CDR3 has 12 residues. V gave up 3 bases and J gave up 4 bases, with 4 bases separating them. For the CDR3, the DNA is TGTGCCAGCAGTGAGGGTAATCAGCCCCAGCATTTT. It codes for CASSEGNQPQHF.

The V gene is TRBV4-1, the J gene TRBJ2-1, with D perhaps matching TRBD1 (5 bases). The CDR3 spans 14 residues. CDR1 is MGHRA, CDR2 YSYEKL, per germline. Trimming removed 1 base from V and 7 bases from J, with 11 bases in between. The CDR3 nucleotides read TGCGCCAGCAGCCAAGTTTCAGGGTTTAATGAGCAGTTCTTC. Amino acid sequence: CASSQVSGFNEQFF.

The chain is built from TRBV6-2 or TRBV6-3 and TRBJ1-4; 8 bases agree with TRBD1. The CDR3 runs 15 residues. CDR1 and CDR2 from the germline V gene are MNHEY and SVGEGT. The V and J ends lost 4 bases and 5 bases, in that order; junction bases with no gene match: 6. The CDR3 spells CASSFTGGRNEKLFF. The CDR3 DNA follows: TGTGCCAGCAGTTTCACAGGGGGGAGGAATGAAAAACTGTTTTTT.

This clone was observed a handful of times. This chain uses TRBV7-9 with TRBJ2-7, with a tentative D call TRBD2 (7 bases). Per the germline V gene, CDR1 is SEHNR and CDR2 is FQNEAQ (reference sequence). Trimming left V 3 bases short and J 4 bases short, with 16 bases between. The CDR3 contains 15 residues. The CDR3 DNA reads as TGTGCCAGCAGCTTCCCCCACAGGGAGGGGTACGAGCAGTACTTC. Encoded protein: CASSFPHREGYEQYF. The full variable domain, its missing parts supplied by reference TRBV7-9 and TRBJ2-7, is DTGVSQNPRHKITKRGQNVTFRCDPISEHNRLYWYRQTLGQGPEFLTYFQNEAQLEKSRLLSDRFSAERPKGSFSTLEIQRTEQGDSAMYLCASSFPHREGYEQYFGPGTRLTVT.

The chain couples TRBV28 to TRBJ2-5; D may be TRBD1 or TRBD2 (5 bases each). V was trimmed by 2 bases and J by 5 bases, leaving 9 bases between them. Germline V gene data show CDR1 as MDHEN and CDR2 as SYDVKM. The CDR3 is made up of 13 amino acids. The CDR3 region has the DNA TGTGCCAGCAGTTTAGTTTGGGGGGAGACCCAGTACTTC. This gives the protein CASSLVWGETQYF.

The chain has TRBV18 and TRBJ1-2; D uncertain. The CDR3 extends over 13 amino acids. V lost 2 bases to trimming and J lost 2 bases, with 6 bases between them. The germline V gene encodes CDR1 KGHSH and CDR2 LQKENI. CDR3 residues: CASSPETNYGYTF. The CDR3 nucleotides read TGTGCCAGCTCACCAGAGACCAACTATGGCTACACCTTC.

This clone has a handful of counts. The rearrangement joins TRBV3-1 (or the pseudogene TRBV3-2) to TRBJ1-2, with unresolved D. Germline assignment: CDR1 LGHDT and CDR2 YNNKEL (reference sequence). V lost 1 base and J 2 bases, leaving 8 bases between the germline ends. The CDR3 has 14 amino acids. CDR3 sequence: CASSQVSRNYGYTF. In nucleotides, the CDR3 is TGTGCCAGCAGCCAAGTAAGCCGGAACTATGGCTACACCTTC.

This chain joins TRBV19 and TRBJ2-3; possibly TRBD1 for D (5 bases). Germline assignment: CDR1 LNHDA and CDR2 SQIVND (reference sequence). The ends were cut back, 10 bases at V and 3 bases at J, with 11 bases in the middle. This CDR3 spans 12 amino acids. The CDR3 region is CATSGWTDTQYF. The CDR3 nucleotides read TGTGCCACTTCAGGGTGGACAGATACGCAGTATTTT.

The chain joins TRBV3-1 (or the pseudogene TRBV3-2) to TRBJ2-4; no clear D gene. The V gene lost 4 bases and the J gene lost 3 bases, with 13 bases spanning the gap. This CDR3 is built from 15 residues. Per the germline V gene, CDR1 is LGHDT and CDR2 is YNNKEL (reference sequence). Written as DNA, the CDR3 is TGTGCCAGCAGCCTTTCCTCGAAGGGCAAAAACATTCAGTACTTC. It translates to CASSLSSKGKNIQYF.

V usage is TRBV2 and J usage is TRBJ2-5; TRBD2 aligns across 8 bases. With V trimmed by 8 bases and J by 2 bases, 4 bases remained unmatched. The CDR3 covers 13 residues. Germline V gives CDR1 SNHLY, CDR2 FYNNEI. The CDR3 coding sequence is TGTGCCAGCTATGGCGGGGGGCAAGAGACCCAGTACTTC. Encoded protein: CASYGGGQETQYF.